This T cell receptor (beta chain) was recorded in a study of identical twins. V gave up 7 bases and J gave up 2 bases; unmatched junction bases: 8. The germline gives CDR1 SGHKS, CDR2 YYEKEE (reference sequence). This CDR3 contains 15 residues. TCRdb re-called the 5' RACE reads through MiXCR, storing one row per CDR3 protein. The sample gives 600,000 to 800,000 distinct CDR3 sequences, less than 25% of which show up once; 4.3% is in the top ten. A few counts support this clonotype. This sample was shared with a second study, whose subject was T cells expressing NK-cell markers. As that report states: Of the CD8+ T cell pool in about six donors, about 1.0-8% was accounted for by dominant NKG2C+ clonotypes.

The rearrangement joins TRBV5-5 to TRBJ2-1, with TRBD2 matching over 8 bases. The sample consisted of PBMCs. The source is a woman between 18 and 30 years old in good health. The CDR3 reads CASPSTSDPYNEQFF. As DNA, the CDR3 is TGTGCCAGCCCTTCGACTAGCGACCCCTACAATGAGCAGTTCTTC.